The 21 T cell receptor beta chains in this list originate from one sample, sequenced in a study of blood T cell repertoires in COVID-19. Method: immunoSEQ multiplex PCR; TCRdb's copy keeps in-frame clones and lacks some. The sample carries 300,000 or so clones, approximately 90% recorded once. Sequenced input: PBMCs or T cells enriched from blood (not recorded which). These TCRs come from a woman aged 18 to 35 who had recovered from COVID-19.

The chain is built from TRBV9 and TRBJ1-4; D might be TRBD1 (5 bases). Germline V gives CDR1 SGDLS, CDR2 YYNGEE. This CDR3 region has 15 residues. The V end was cut by 0 bases, the J end by 7 bases, with 13 bases between. This CDR3 is CASSVAGRVSEKLFF. The CDR3, as DNA: TGTGCCAGCAGCGTAGCGGGCAGGGTTAGTGAAAAACTGTTTTTT.

The rearrangement joins TRBV28 to TRBJ1-2; perhaps TRBD1 as D (6 bases). CDR3 length: 11 amino acids. From germline, CDR1 is MDHEN and CDR2 SYDVKM. Trimming shortened V by 9 bases and J by 6 bases, and 11 bases separated the two germline ends. The chain's CDR3 is CASTGNDGYTF. CDR3 bases: TGTGCCAGTACAGGGAATGATGGCTACACCTTC.

The chain employs TRBV5-4 and TRBJ2-5; 7 bases fit TRBD1. The ends lost 1 base at V and 2 bases at J; junction bases unmatched: 5. The germline gives CDR1 SGHNT, CDR2 YYREEE (reference sequence). This CDR3 is 15 amino acids long. CDR3 protein: CASSLRTGGQETQYF. The DNA of the CDR3 is TGTGCCAGCAGCTTGCGGACAGGCGGACAAGAGACCCAGTACTTC.

This clone is a singleton in its sample. The gene calls are TRBV2 and TRBJ1-2; D is undetermined. V was shortened by 8 bases and J by 7 bases, with 14 bases between the two germline ends. The CDR3 covers 12 residues. The germline gives CDR1 SNHLY, CDR2 FYNNEI. The CDR3 is CASSTDNSGYTF. Written as DNA, the CDR3 is TGTGCCAGCTCCACCGATAACAGTGGCTACACCTTC.

This chain links TRBV5-4 with TRBJ2-5, with TRBD2 as a possible D gene (7 bases). Between the trimmed V and J ends, which lost 6 bases and 3 bases, there was a span of 18 bases. Germline CDR1 and CDR2: SGHNT and YYREEE (reference sequence). The CDR3 is 15 residues long. The chain's CDR3 is CASTRGGGVEETQYF. For the CDR3, the DNA is TGTGCCAGCACCCGAGGGGGGGGAGTGGAAGAGACCCAGTACTTC. Full variable domain (rest looked up from reference TRBV5-4 and TRBJ2-5): ETGVTQSPTHLIKTRGQQVTLRCSSQSGHNTVSWYQQALGQGPQFIFQYYREEENGRGNFPPRFSGLQFPNYSSELNVNALELDDSALYLCASTRGGGVEETQYFGPGTRLLVL.

The gene calls are TRBV4-1 and TRBJ2-3; D uncertain. V lost 3 bases to trimming and J lost 9 bases, with 13 bases between them. CDR1 MGHRA and CDR2 YSYEKL come from the germline V gene. This CDR3 spans 13 amino acids. For the CDR3, the DNA is TGCGCCAGCAGCCAGCTCACTATTGACACGCAGTATTTT. The encoded protein is CASSQLTIDTQYF.

CDR3 region: CASSPADRSEQFF. CDR3 bases: TGTGCCAGCAGCCCAGCGGACAGAAGTGAGCAGTTCTTC. This chain uses TRBV3-1 (or the pseudogene TRBV3-2) with TRBJ2-1; the D gene is possibly TRBD1 (6 bases). Deletions cut 4 bases from V and 9 bases from J, with 13 bases between. The germline CDR1 and CDR2 sequences are LGHDT and YNNKEL (reference sequence). The CDR3 extends over 13 amino acids.

This clone was found once. This chain links TRBV10-3 with TRBJ1-6; 10 bases agree with TRBD1. V shed 5 bases and J 5 bases; nucleotides not matched to a gene: 3. This CDR3 comprises 15 residues. Germline lookup yields CDR1 ENHRY and CDR2 SYGVKD. As DNA, the CDR3 is TGTGCCATCAGTCCGGACAGGGGGGATAATTCACCCCTCCACTTT. Its translation: CAISPDRGDNSPLHF.

The rearrangement joins TRBV30 to TRBJ2-2; D is unresolved. Trimming took off 0 bases at V and 13 bases at J, with 12 bases between the two ends. This CDR3 is 12 amino acids long. CDR1 and CDR2 from the germline V gene are GTSNPN and SVGIG (reference sequence). The CDR3 spells CAWSVPTPGLFF. CDR3 nucleotides: TGTGCCTGGAGTGTACCCACTCCGGGGCTGTTTTTT.

The chain has TRBV11-2 and TRBJ2-6, with D possibly TRBD1 on 6 matching bases. This CDR3 contains 17 residues. The germline CDR1 and CDR2 sequences are SGHAT and FQNNGV. V lost 2 bases and J lost 0, with 11 bases in between. The CDR3 DNA follows: TGTGCCAGCAGCTTACGGACAGTGGCCTCTGGGGCCAACGTCCTGACTTTC. It yields the protein CASSLRTVASGANVLTF.

The V call is TRBV5-4, the J call TRBJ2-5; 8 nucleotides line up with TRBD2. The germline CDR1 and CDR2 sequences are SGHNT and YYREEE (reference sequence). CDR3 length: 16 amino acids. V dropped 0 bases and J dropped 3; count of bases not matched to a gene: 7. For the CDR3, the DNA is TGTGCCAGCAGCTTGGTCGGACTAGCAACCGAAGAGACCCAGTACTTC. Encoded protein: CASSLVGLATEETQYF.

V is TRBV28 and J is TRBJ1-3; TRBD1 matches 9 bases. The CDR3 contains 17 residues. Germline trimming cut 2 bases from V and 0 bases from J; bases unmatched to any gene: 5. CDR1 is MDHEN, CDR2 SYDVKM, per germline. CDR3 residues: CASSLGTGKSSGNTIYF. CDR3 DNA sequence: TGTGCCAGCAGTTTAGGGACAGGGAAAAGCTCTGGAAACACCATATATTTT. The full variable domain, rest sourced from reference TRBV28 and TRBJ1-3, is DVKVTQSSRYLVKRTGEKVFLECVQDMDHENMFWYRQDPGLGLRLIYFSYDVKMKEKGDIPEGYSVSREKKERFSLILESASTNQTSMYLCASSLGTGKSSGNTIYFGEGSWLTVV.

The chain uses TRBV6-5 and TRBJ1-1, with D unclear. Germline-derived CDR1 and CDR2 are MNHEY and SVGAGI. V dropped 4 bases and J dropped 3 bases, with 15 bases sitting between them. CDR3 length: 15 amino acids. The DNA of the CDR3 is TGTGCCAGCAGTTTGACCGGAGTCAGAGACACTGAAGCTTTCTTT. This gives the protein CASSLTGVRDTEAFF.

The chain has TRBV5-1 and TRBJ1-2, with D maybe TRBD1 (5 bases). The CDR3 length is 14 residues. The germline V gene encodes CDR1 SGHRS and CDR2 YFSETQ. Trimming took 4 bases from V and 7 from J, leaving 17 bases between them. The CDR3 DNA follows: TGCGCCAGCAGCCTCCGGGGGGTTGGTCTTGGCTACACCTTC. Protein product: CASSLRGVGLGYTF.

The chain is built from TRBV2 and TRBJ1-3; D is undetermined. Trimming removed 6 bases from V and 6 bases from J, with 6 bases in between. Germline V gives CDR1 SNHLY, CDR2 FYNNEI. The CDR3 extends over 11 amino acids. CDR3 sequence (DNA): TGTGCCAGCAGACAGCAAAACACCATATATTTT. Protein product: CASRQQNTIYF.

V gene TRBV5-1 combines with J gene TRBJ1-1; D is ambiguous. Germline V gene data show CDR1 as SGHRS and CDR2 as YFSETQ. The V end was cut by 3 bases, the J end by 1 base, with 7 bases between. This CDR3 has 13 amino acids. The CDR3 nucleotides read TGCGCCAGCAGCTGGCGGGAGAACACTGAAGCTTTCTTT. This codes for CASSWRENTEAFF. Based on the CDR3 plus reference TRBV5-1 and TRBJ1-1, the full variable domain is KAGVTQTPRYLIKTRGQQVTLSCSPISGHRSVSWYQQTPGQGLQFLFEYFSETQRNKGNFPGRFSGRQFSNSRSEMNVSTLELGDSALYLCASSWRENTEAFFGQGTRLTVV.

The chain couples TRBV5-5 to TRBJ1-2; D ambiguous. Trimming pared 0 bases from V and 0 bases from J, leaving 9 bases between. The CDR3 sequence is 15 residues long. CDR1 and CDR2 (germline): SGHKS, YYEKEE (reference sequence). CDR3 nucleotide sequence: TGTGCCAGCAGCTTGGCGGGATCATCTAACTATGGCTACACCTTC. It encodes CASSLAGSSNYGYTF.

V gene TRBV6-5 combines with J gene TRBJ1-2; 10 bases fit TRBD1. Germline-derived CDR1 and CDR2 are MNHEY and SVGAGI. The CDR3 has 15 amino acids. With V trimmed by 4 bases and J by 3 bases, 5 bases remained unmatched. The CDR3, as DNA: TGTGCCAGCAGTTCTCGGACAGGGGGGGACTATGGCTACACCTTC. Translation: CASSSRTGGDYGYTF.

Of note for this clone: In the same sample, other DNA sequences code for this CDR3. The chain couples TRBV9 to TRBJ2-7; TRBD2 matches 7 bases. The CDR3 totals 15 residues. Germline V lookup: CDR1 SGDLS, CDR2 YYNGEE. The V and J ends lost 0 bases and 4 bases, in that order; junction bases with no gene match: 7. The CDR3 coding sequence is TGTGCCAGCAGCGTAGGGGGCGGGACTACTTACGAGCAGTACTTC. Translated, it gives CASSVGGGTTYEQYF.

The V and J genes are TRBV9 and TRBJ2-1, with 9 nucleotides matching TRBD2. The germline V gene has CDR1 SGDLS and CDR2 YYNGEE. The CDR3 is 14 amino acids. Trimming cost V 4 bases and J 12 bases; bases outside gene matches: 11. This CDR3 is CASSPQRGGVSQFF. The DNA of the CDR3 is TGTGCCAGCAGCCCCCAACGCGGGGGGGTTTCGCAGTTCTTC.

The gene calls are TRBV14 and TRBJ2-2, with D possibly matching TRBD2 (6 bases). Trimming cost V 6 bases and J 6 bases, with 11 bases left between them. Germline V lookup: CDR1 SGHDN, CDR2 FVKESK. The CDR3 consists of 13 residues. The CDR3: CASSTTRSGELFF. The CDR3 coding sequence is TGTGCCAGCAGTACGACTAGGTCCGGGGAGCTGTTTTTT.